This T cell receptor beta chain was profiled in a study of identical twins. Study outcomes and limitations: A lower insertion count was a feature of abundant cord blood beta clonotypes, with no such feature in memory repertoires. These conclusions were based on statistical analysis (cross-sectional, not following the same donors).

This clonotype was detected many times. Its antigen is currently unknown. A universal primer site came from template switching; cDNA carried unique molecular identifiers. TCRdb processed the 5' RACE reads anew with MiXCR; each CDR3 protein has one entry. The table lists hundreds of thousands of distinct CDR3 sequences, over 11% of them singletons. Donors uniformly comprised healthy Caucasians. The clonotype originates from a woman aged 18 to 35 in good health. The sequenced sample was memory (CD45RO+) T cells sorted from blood.

In nucleotides, the CDR3 is TGTGCCAGTACGGGGAGCACTGAAGCTTTCTTT. The encoded protein is CASTGSTEAFF. This chain uses TRBV27 with TRBJ1-1, with D hard to call. This CDR3 is 11 amino acids long. Trimming stripped 9 bases from V and 4 bases from J, with 9 bases between. Germline values: CDR1 MNHEY, CDR2 SMNVEV (reference sequence).